Sequencing of this T cell receptor (beta chain) was carried out in a study of blood T cell repertoires in COVID-19. Method: immunoSEQ multiplex PCR; TCRdb's copy keeps in-frame clones and lacks some. The sample contains more than 95,000 clones, roughly 80% of which appear only once. The length of the CDR3 is 16 residues. Germline lookup yields CDR1 SGHKS and CDR2 YYEKEE (reference sequence). Trimming at V came to 0 bases and at J to 2 bases, leaving 0 bases not matched to a gene. The source is a woman older than 75 with active or convalescent COVID-19. This chain uses TRBV5-5 with TRBJ2-6; 9 bases fit TRBD1. The sample was peripheral blood. The CDR3 nucleotides are TGTGCCAGCAGCTTGGGACAGGGGGCTGGGGCCAACGTCCTGACTTTC. Its protein is CASSLGQGAGANVLTF.